What follows are 4 T cell receptor beta chains derived from one specimen sequenced in a study of T cells expressing NK-cell markers. With the 5' RACE reads reprocessed, TCRdb shows one record per CDR3 protein and no DNA. In total, the table holds about 370,000 distinct CDR3 sequences. The material sequenced was blood T cells: a sorted CD56 or NKG2C T cell subset, CD4+ or CD8+ T cells, or bulk PBMC T cells (not recorded which). The receptors stem from a woman between 45 and 60 years old in good health.

The V and J genes are TRBV5-1 and TRBJ1-5. CDR3 size: 15 residues. Germline V CDR1 and CDR2: SGHRS, YFSETQ. This CDR3 is CASSLVAGSEQPQHF. Complete variable domain (other parts from reference TRBV5-1 and TRBJ1-5): KAGVTQTPRYLIKTRGQQVTLSCSPISGHRSVSWYQQTPGQGLQFLFEYFSETQRNKGNFPGRFSGRQFSNSRSEMNVSTLELGDSALYLCASSLVAGSEQPQHFGDGTRLSIL.

The chain uses TRBV25-1 and TRBJ1-2; as DNA is missing, the TRBD1 call by TCRdb cannot be tested. CDR1 MGHDK and CDR2 SYGVNS come from the germline V gene. The CDR3 runs to 12 residues. The CDR3 reads CAMEDRAYGYTF.

V usage is TRBV25-1 and J usage is TRBJ1-1; absent DNA, TCRdb's TRBD1 call cannot be checked. The CDR3 spans 11 residues. Germline V CDR1 and CDR2: MGHDK, SYGVNS. CDR3 protein: CASKGRYEAFF. The whole variable domain, filled in from reference TRBV25-1 and TRBJ1-1, reads EADIYQTPRYLVIGTGKKITLECSQTMGHDKMYWYQQDPGMELHLIHYSYGVNSTEKGDLSSESTVSRIRTEHFPLTLESARPSHTSQYLCASKGRYEAFFGQGTRLTVV.

This chain uses TRBV5-1 with TRBJ2-6; the D call of TRBD1 rests on TCRdb alone, since no DNA is present to check it. The germline CDR1 and CDR2 sequences are SGHRS and YFSETQ. This CDR3 is 20 amino acids long. This CDR3 reads CASSLWGPGQPGSGANVLTF.